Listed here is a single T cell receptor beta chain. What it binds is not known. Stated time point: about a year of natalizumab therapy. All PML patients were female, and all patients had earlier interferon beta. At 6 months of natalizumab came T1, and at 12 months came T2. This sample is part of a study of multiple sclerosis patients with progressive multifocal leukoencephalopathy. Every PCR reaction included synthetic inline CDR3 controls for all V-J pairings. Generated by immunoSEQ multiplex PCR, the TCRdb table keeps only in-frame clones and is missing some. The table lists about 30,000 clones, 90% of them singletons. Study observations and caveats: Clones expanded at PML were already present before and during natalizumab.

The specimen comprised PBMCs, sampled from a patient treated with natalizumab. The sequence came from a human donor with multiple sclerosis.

CDR3 coding DNA: TGTGCCAGTACCCGACTAGCGGGTAAAAACATTCAGTACTTC. As protein: CASTRLAGKNIQYF. The V call is TRBV28, the J call TRBJ2-4, with 10 bases aligning to TRBD2. CDR1 MDHEN and CDR2 SYDVKM come from the germline V gene. Germline trimming cut 9 bases from V and 4 bases from J; bases unmatched to any gene: 6. The CDR3 covers 14 residues. The full variable domain, completed using reference TRBV28 and TRBJ2-4, is DVKVTQSSRYLVKRTGEKVFLECVQDMDHENMFWYRQDPGLGLRLIYFSYDVKMKEKGDIPEGYSVSREKKERFSLILESASTNQTSMYLCASTRLAGKNIQYFGAGTRLSVL.